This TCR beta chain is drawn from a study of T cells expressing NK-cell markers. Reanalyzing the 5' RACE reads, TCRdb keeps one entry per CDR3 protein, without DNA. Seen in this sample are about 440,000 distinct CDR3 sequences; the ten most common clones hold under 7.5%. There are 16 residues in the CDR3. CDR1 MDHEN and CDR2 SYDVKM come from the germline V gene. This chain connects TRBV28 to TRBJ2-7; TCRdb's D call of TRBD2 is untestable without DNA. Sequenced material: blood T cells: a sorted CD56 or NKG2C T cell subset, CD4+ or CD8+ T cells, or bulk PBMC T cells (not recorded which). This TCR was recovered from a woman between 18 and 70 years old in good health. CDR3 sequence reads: CASTLGGTPRFYEQYF.